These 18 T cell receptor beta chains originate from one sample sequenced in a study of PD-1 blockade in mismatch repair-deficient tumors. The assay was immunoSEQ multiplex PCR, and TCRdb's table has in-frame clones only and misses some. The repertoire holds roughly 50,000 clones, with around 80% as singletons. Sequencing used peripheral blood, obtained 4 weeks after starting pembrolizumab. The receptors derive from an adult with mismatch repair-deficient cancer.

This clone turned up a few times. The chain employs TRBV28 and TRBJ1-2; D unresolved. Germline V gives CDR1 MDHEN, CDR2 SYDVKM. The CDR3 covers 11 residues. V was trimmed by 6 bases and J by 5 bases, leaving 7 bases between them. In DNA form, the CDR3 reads TGTGCCAGCAGCCGGGGATATGGCTACACCTTC. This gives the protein CASSRGYGYTF.

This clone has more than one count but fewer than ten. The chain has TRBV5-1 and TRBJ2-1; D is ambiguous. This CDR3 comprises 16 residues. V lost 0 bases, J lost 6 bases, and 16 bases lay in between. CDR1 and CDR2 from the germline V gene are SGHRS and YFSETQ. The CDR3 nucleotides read TGCGCCAGCAGCTTGGAGGTAGCCTCCCCCCCCAATGAGCAGTTCTTC. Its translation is CASSLEVASPPNEQFF.

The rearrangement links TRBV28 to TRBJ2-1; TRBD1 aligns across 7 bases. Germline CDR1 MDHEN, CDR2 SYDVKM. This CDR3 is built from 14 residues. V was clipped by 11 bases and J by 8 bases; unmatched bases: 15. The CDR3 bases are TGTGCCGGCCGATCCGGGACAGAGGGGCATGAGCAGTTCTTC. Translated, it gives CAGRSGTEGHEQFF.

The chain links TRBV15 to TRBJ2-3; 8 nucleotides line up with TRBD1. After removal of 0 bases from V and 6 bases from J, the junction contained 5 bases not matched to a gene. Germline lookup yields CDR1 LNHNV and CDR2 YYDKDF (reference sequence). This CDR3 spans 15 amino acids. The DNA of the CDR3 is TGTGCCACCAGCAGAGACAGGGGGCCTTCCGATACGCAGTATTTT. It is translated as CATSRDRGPSDTQYF.

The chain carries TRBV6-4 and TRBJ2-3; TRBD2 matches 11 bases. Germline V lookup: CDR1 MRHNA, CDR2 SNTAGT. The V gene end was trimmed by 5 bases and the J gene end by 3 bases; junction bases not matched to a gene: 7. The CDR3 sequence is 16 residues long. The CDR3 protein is CASSQSLAGETDTQYF. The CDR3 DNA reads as TGTGCCAGCAGTCAATCACTAGCGGGAGAGACAGATACGCAGTATTTT.

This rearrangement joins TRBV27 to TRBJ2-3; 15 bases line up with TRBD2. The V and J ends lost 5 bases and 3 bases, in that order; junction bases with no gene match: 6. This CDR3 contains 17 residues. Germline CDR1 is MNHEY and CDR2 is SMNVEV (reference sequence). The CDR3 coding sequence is TGTGCCAGCAGTCTGGGACTAGCGGGAGGCCCTACAGATACGCAGTATTTT. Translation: CASSLGLAGGPTDTQYF.

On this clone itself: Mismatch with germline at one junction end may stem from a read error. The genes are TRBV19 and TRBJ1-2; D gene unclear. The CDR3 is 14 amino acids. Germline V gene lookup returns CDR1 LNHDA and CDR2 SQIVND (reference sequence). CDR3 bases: TGTGCCAGCAGTATTTCAGTGACTAACTATGGCTACACCTTC. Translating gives CASSISVTNYGYTF.

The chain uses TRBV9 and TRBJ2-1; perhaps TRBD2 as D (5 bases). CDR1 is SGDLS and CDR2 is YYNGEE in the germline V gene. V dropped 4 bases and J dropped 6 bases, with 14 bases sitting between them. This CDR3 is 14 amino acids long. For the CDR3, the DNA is TGTGCCAGCAGCCCAGGTAGTAGCGTCAATGAGCAGTTCTTC. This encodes CASSPGSSVNEQFF.

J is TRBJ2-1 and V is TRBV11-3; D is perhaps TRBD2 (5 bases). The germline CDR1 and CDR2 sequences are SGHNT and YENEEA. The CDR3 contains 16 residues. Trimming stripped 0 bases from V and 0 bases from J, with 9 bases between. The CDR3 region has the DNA TGTGCCAGCAGCTTAGATTCCGGGAACTCCTACAATGAGCAGTTCTTC. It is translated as CASSLDSGNSYNEQFF.

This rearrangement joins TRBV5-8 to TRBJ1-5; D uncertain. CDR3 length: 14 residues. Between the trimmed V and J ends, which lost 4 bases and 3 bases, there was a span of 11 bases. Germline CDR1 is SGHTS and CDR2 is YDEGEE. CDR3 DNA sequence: TGTGCCAGCAGCCCCAGACGGCTCAATCAGCCCCAGCATTTT. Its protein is CASSPRRLNQPQHF.

The CDR3 here is CSVGQAAYEQYF. CDR3 sequence (DNA): TGCAGCGTTGGGCAGGCGGCCTACGAGCAGTACTTC. This sequence joins TRBV29-1 and TRBJ2-7; D is undetermined. The germline CDR1 and CDR2 sequences are SQVTM and ANQGSEA. The V gene lost 4 bases and the J gene lost 2 bases, with 9 bases spanning the gap. This CDR3 has 12 amino acids.

The CDR3: CASSLRGQQSGTQHF. CDR3 in DNA: TGTGCCAGCAGTTTGAGAGGGCAGCAATCAGGGACCCAGCATTTT. J is TRBJ1-5 and V is TRBV27, with D possibly being TRBD1 (5 bases). This CDR3 spans 15 amino acids. Germline CDR1 MNHEY, CDR2 SMNVEV (reference sequence). V was pared by 3 bases and J by 11 bases, with 20 bases between.

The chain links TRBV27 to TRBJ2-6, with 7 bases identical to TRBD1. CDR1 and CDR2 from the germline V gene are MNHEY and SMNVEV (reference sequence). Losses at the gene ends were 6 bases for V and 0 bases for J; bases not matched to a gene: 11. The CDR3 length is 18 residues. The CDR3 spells CASSHFGTESSGANVLTF. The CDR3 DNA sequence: TGTGCCAGCAGCCATTTCGGGACAGAAAGCTCTGGGGCCAACGTCCTGACTTTC.

CDR3 nucleotides: TGTGCCAGCAGCTTACGTGTCAGTCGAGAGACCCAGTACTTC. Protein product: CASSLRVSRETQYF. The chain combines TRBV7-2 with TRBJ2-5; D gene uncertain. Between the trimmed V and J ends, which lost 2 bases and 4 bases, there was a span of 11 bases. The germline V gene encodes CDR1 SGHTA and CDR2 FQGNSA. CDR3 length: 14 amino acids.

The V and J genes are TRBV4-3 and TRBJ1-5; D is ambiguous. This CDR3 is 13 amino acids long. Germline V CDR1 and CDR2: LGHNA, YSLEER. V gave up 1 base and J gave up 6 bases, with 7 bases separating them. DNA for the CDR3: TGCGCCAGCAGCCAAGGACGGATTCAGCCCCAGCATTTT. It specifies CASSQGRIQPQHF.

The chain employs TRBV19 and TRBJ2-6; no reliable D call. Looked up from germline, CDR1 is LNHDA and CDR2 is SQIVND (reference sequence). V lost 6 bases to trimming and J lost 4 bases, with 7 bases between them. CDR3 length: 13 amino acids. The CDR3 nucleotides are TGTGCCAGTAGAAACGGAGGGGCCAACGTCCTGACTTTC. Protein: CASRNGGANVLTF.

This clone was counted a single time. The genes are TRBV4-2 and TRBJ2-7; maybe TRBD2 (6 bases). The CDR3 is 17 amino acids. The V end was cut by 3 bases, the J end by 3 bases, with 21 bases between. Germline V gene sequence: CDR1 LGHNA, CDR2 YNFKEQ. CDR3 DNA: TGTGCCAGCAGCCACAAACTGCTAGCGTCCCCCTTCTACGAGCAGTACTTC. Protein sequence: CASSHKLLASPFYEQYF.

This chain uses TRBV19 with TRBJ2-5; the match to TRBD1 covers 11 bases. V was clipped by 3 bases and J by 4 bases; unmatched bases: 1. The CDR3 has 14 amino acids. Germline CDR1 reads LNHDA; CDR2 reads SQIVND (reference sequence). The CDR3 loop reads CASSMGTGGETQYF. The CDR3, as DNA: TGTGCCAGTAGTATGGGGACAGGGGGAGAGACCCAGTACTTC.